Sequencing of this T cell receptor (beta chain) was carried out in a study of tumor-infiltrating lymphocytes in localized non-small cell lung cancer. About the research overall: Each patient gave resected tumor and non-adjacent uninvolved lung tissue. Whole-study findings and limits: Not all patients were TCR sequenced, owing to tissue quantity.

V lost 4 bases to trimming and J lost 5 bases; unmatched junction nucleotides: 13. Per the germline V gene, CDR1 is LGHNA and CDR2 is YSLEER. This CDR3 region has 17 residues. Comments on this clone: Its antigen is still unknown.

The assay was immunoSEQ multiplex PCR, and TCRdb's table has in-frame clones only and misses some. This table has about 9,600 clones, roughly 80% appearing once. The source of this sequence is a human donor with non-small cell lung cancer. Sequenced sample: uninvolved lung tissue not adjacent to the tumor. V gene TRBV4-3 combines with J gene TRBJ2-7; 11 positions match TRBD1. The CDR3 loop reads CASSPEVADRGRNEQYF. CDR3 DNA: TGCGCCAGCAGCCCCGAGGTTGCGGACAGGGGGCGGAACGAGCAGTACTTC.